Sequencing of this T cell receptor (beta chain) was carried out in a study of cytomegalovirus exposure and HLA in healthy donors listed by TCRdb under 2017. Describing the broader study: An earlier analysis of some 620 of the donors reported 276 Gb of sequence data and 95 million to 140 million unique TCR beta sequences obtained from about 179 million T cells. All discovery cohort repertoires had been generated on a single sequencing platform. Roughly five DR-DQ haplotypes were handled as single units for association and clustering, since linkage in the cohort was strong. To predict cytomegalovirus infection status, the study combined high-throughput TCR immunosequencing, statistical association of individual TCRs with disease status, and machine learning. Roughly 310 gigabases of sequencing data and approximately 85 million unique TCR sequences were included in an early release covering roughly 600 HLA-typed donors. On average, roughly 250,000 unique TCR beta nucleotide sequences were sequenced per donor among 398 genotyped donors of the cohort, with around 19% of those sequences being non-productive. Along with the roughly 670-subject first cohort, a separate validation cohort of over a hundred different subjects was used. The later analysis used no new phenotypic data to find candidate immune exposures, relying instead on TCR beta sequences and their occurrence across donors. Typing coverage varied by locus: about 620-630 donors for A, B, C, DRB1 and DQB1; approximately 500 for DQA1; about 570 for DPA1; approximately 470 for DPB1. Of the roughly 400 genotyped donors, 65% to 90% fell in the genetic ancestry cluster associated with self-reported Caucasian donors. The study aimed to test whether cataloging public T cell receptors could reveal signatures of past pathogen exposure. To decide whether each TCR beta V gene segment behaved as functional or pseudogenic, an earlier analysis of several hundred of the donors relied on high-throughput TCR beta sequencing. The T cell repertoires of 670 or so subjects were profiled by immunosequencing and related to cytomegalovirus serostatus. Genome-wide SNP genotypes for about 65% of the 666 donors were used in a later genetic analysis, which treated that subset as a discovery cohort. Donor age, sex, ethnicity and CMV serostatus were compiled together with the repertoire data. To study patterns of TCR occurrence, a later analysis re-analyzed previously published TCR beta repertoires from several hundred donors and added high-resolution HLA genotyping. HLA typing included class I and class II loci at four-digit resolution. On the study overall, not on this receptor specifically: While some public TCRs were present in many individuals, most TCR sequences turned up only very rarely across donors. The authors suggested that the approach could potentially be generalized to other disease states and immunological phenotypes. The classifier was reported to diagnose cytomegalovirus status with high specificity and sensitivity in both the original and validation cohorts. In a later analysis, about 16,000 TCR beta sequences were associated with specific HLA alleles at a false discovery rate of 0.05. Broadly in line with IMGT annotations, most TCR beta V segments showed up in productive rearrangements about 87% or about 30% of the time in an earlier analysis of about 500 of the donors. In a later genetic analysis, fewer N-insertions in productive TCRs were reported among donors in an Asian-associated ancestry cluster than the 666-donor mean. Because HLA typing was missing for some donors at each locus, association tests included only the typed subset. In vitro tests confirmed that a few of the cytomegalovirus-associated TCR beta chains recognize cytomegalovirus antigens. A later analysis reported that several top co-occurrence clusters appeared linked to parvovirus B19, influenza, CMV and Epstein-Barr virus. When HLA alleles, especially DR and DQ, strongly co-occurred, TCR associations were difficult to assign to individual alleles. A later analysis found that TCR association rates varied across HLA loci, with DRB1 alleles showing the most associated TCRs and HLA-C alleles the fewest. A further reported finding was that TCR beta sequences accurately predicted the HLA-A and HLA-B alleles for most subjects in the first cohort. According to a later analysis, most CMV-associated TCR beta chains appeared to be HLA-restricted, and the HLA associations seemed to be driven largely by CMV exposure. This cohort had only TCR beta chains sequenced, and the lack of alpha or paired-chain data limited which features could be detected. A cluster of highly shared sequence variants was judged likely to be a technical artifact of the sequencing pipeline. Some IMGT-functional V segments, including TRBV6-2 and TRBV6-3, could not be distinguished by the 87-base-pair reads and were therefore excluded. The only immune exposure information available for the cohort was CMV serostatus. V-gene and J-gene trimming of TCR beta chains was associated with a missense DCLRE1C variant in a later genetic analysis, and the association was replicated in an independent cohort. Presence/absence analyses assumed roughly uniform sequencing depth across donors, an assumption that may not hold. Linkage disequilibrium might explain the correlated functional status among segregating V segments, but an unknown experimental factor could not be excluded. Because counts were too low, about 17 rarely observed V segments, including chromosome 9 orphons, were excluded from the earlier analysis of some 540 of the donors. The study listed 150 to 200 TCR beta chains as associated with cytomegalovirus. In a later analysis, HLA-associated TCR beta chains were found to be more clonally expanded and to have lower generation probabilities than equally common non-associated chains.

Library prep was done by the immunoSEQ multiplex PCR assay. For the multiplex PCR, a mixture combining 60 forward primers for TCR Vbeta segments and 13 reverse primers for TCR Jbeta segments was used. The CDR3 region of rearranged TCR beta genes was amplified from genomic DNA with a multiplex PCR assay. Amplified TCR beta libraries were sequenced as 87-base-pair reads on the Illumina HiSeq System. The paper's data handling went like this. A later analysis counted approximately 84 million unique TCR beta chains across the 650 to 700 repertoires, and 9.5 million to 11 million of these chains were shared by at least two donors. Raw reads were error-corrected and collapsed into unique sequences by a nearest-neighbor algorithm in which closely related sequences were merged to remove PCR and sequencing errors. CDR3 sequences were aligned to IMGT reference sequences to assign V, D and J gene segments. For a sequence to be retained, a match of at least six nucleotides was required to both a V gene segment and a J gene segment. Rearrangements were classified as productive when the CDR3 lacked stop codons and remained in frame with V and J, and all other rearrangements were classified as non-productive. CDR3 was defined according to IMGT convention as the region running from the second conserved V-encoded cysteine to the conserved J-encoded phenylalanine. Sequences without an unambiguous match to a single V gene segment were excluded from the earlier analysis of several hundred of the donors. An earlier analysis of several hundred of the donors classified V segments as functional when productive rearrangements were above 56.7% and as segregating when the standard deviation between donors was above 5%. To diagnose cytomegalovirus status from the catalog of TCR beta chain sequences, a statistical classification framework was built. A later analysis assigned V and J genes by comparing TCR nucleotide sequences with IMGT/GENE-DB human TR gene sequences. The TCRdist pipeline was used in a later analysis to assign CDR3 sequences and most-parsimonious VDJ recombination scenarios. In a later analysis, every TCR beta chain was defined by the combination of its CDR3 amino acid sequence and its V-gene family, and reads without a unique V-gene family were dropped. As a way to deal with suspected cross-contamination and a sequencing artifact, a later analysis dropped hundreds of nucleotide sequences that were highly shared and had low generation probability. A later analysis calculated a clonal expansion index for each public chain from normalized within-repertoire ranks of inferred template counts. A later analysis computed generation probabilities with a VDJ recombination model fitted to out-of-frame rearrangements, and checked the results against IGoR. A later analysis scored TCR-TCR, TCR-HLA and TCR-CMV co-occurrence with hypergeometric tests, applying a repertoire-size bias correction to TCR pairs. In a later analysis, false discovery rates were estimated by permuting HLA or CMV assignments 20 times. In a later analysis, co-occurring TCRs were grouped with DBSCAN, and TCRdist sequence similarity was added when clustering was performed within HLA-allele-positive subsets. Co-occurrence clustering excluded repertoires with fewer than 30,000 or more than 120,000 public chains, plus five with anomalous nucleotide sharing. TCRdb took this table from immuneACCESS and kept in-frame rearrangements with V and J called. Such tables lack part of the clones; where checked against another copy, unresolved V genes explain under half of the gap, and the rest is unexplained. V, J and clone size were drawn from that table, and D and trimming were deduced from the DNA. This sample is represented by more than 95,000 clones; 74% of them were singletons. Under 14% of the sample is taken by the ten largest.

This clone was seen only a few times. Its antigen specificity is not known. No base quality values were provided; no much bigger clone lies one nucleotide off. Trimming costs V 0 bases and J 4 bases, and their ends lie 9 bases apart. The germline V gene (reference sequence) sets CDR1 to MNHEY and CDR2 to SMNVEV. Reading from cysteine to phenylalanine, the CDR3 counts 14 amino acids. The entry retains the CDR3 DNA only, 42 bases that are in frame from base 1. The cohort consisted of some 730 healthy bone marrow donors. Cohort members were all nominally healthy when sampled, although unrecorded immune exposures were likely present. The donor was CMV seropositive and was included in the group of about 290 seropositive cohort members. Each donor provided a peripheral blood sample, and peripheral blood mononuclear cells were used for TCR beta sequencing. Genomic DNA extraction from the blood cell samples was performed with the Qiagen DNeasy Blood Extraction Kit.

The specimen was PBMCs. The TCR sequence derives from a woman aged 45-65 years in good health and CMV-seropositive. The V and J genes are TRBV27 and TRBJ1-1; possibly the D gene is TRBD1, per 5 matching bases. In nucleotides, the sequence is TGTGCCAGCAGTTTATCGGAGGGGATCACTGAAGCTTTCTTT. Its amino acids are CASSLSEGITEAFF.